This TCR beta chain appears in the sequencing data of a study of vaccination and CD4 T cells after COVID-19. The wider study: At a median around 72 days (range 14 to 241) after dose two, post-vaccine samples were obtained.

The CDR3 length is 15 residues. V was cut by 0 bases and J by 6 bases, with 12 bases left in between. Germline CDR1 is LNHDA and CDR2 is SQIVND (reference sequence). Treatment described: roughly ten-day PBMC culture with coronavirus spike peptide pools or control peptides (ViraFEST assay). Under the ViraFEST approach, antigen-specific T cells were expanded with peptide pools and TCRs subsequently sequenced. Fresh IL-2 medium replaced half the culture medium on days 3 and 7. Researchers grew the cells for about 11 days and then pulled out CD4+ T cells by negative selection. The Oncomine TCR Beta short-read assay was applied to DNA of cultured CD4+ T cells. TCRdb re-called the PCR reads through MiXCR, storing one row per CDR3 protein. In the table there are some 9,300 distinct CDR3 sequences, around 72% of which are singletons. Comment on this clonotype: Its target is unknown.

Sample: CD4+ T cells from blood, cultured in vitro. The chain has TRBV19 and TRBJ1-5, with D possibly being TRBD1 (6 bases). The TCR originated in a human donor who had recovered from COVID-19. CDR3 protein: CASSIEATGTQPQHF. The CDR3 DNA reads TGTGCCAGTAGTATAGAGGCGACAGGAACTCAGCCCCAGCATTTT.